The 21 T cell receptor beta chains given below trace back to one sample, sequenced in a study of a mutant IDH1 vaccine in newly diagnosed glioma. Their specific antigens are unknown. Described time point: week 23, last vaccination. Each dose delivered 300 ug of mutant IDH1 20-mer peptide subcutaneously with imiquimod. Sequenced by immunoSEQ multiplex PCR; TCRdb stores in-frame clones only, minus some. This repertoire shows about 65,000 clones, about 85% found once; its top ten account for 4%. This material consisted of PBMCs, taken from a glioma patient whose treatment included an IDH1 peptide vaccine. The source of these receptors is a man aged 30 to 45 with glioma.

V and J are TRBV7-7 and TRBJ2-5; 8 nucleotides align to TRBD1. Germline CDR1 SSHAT, CDR2 FNYEAQ (reference sequence). Germline trimming cut 5 bases from V and 4 bases from J; bases unmatched to any gene: 6. CDR3 length: 14 amino acids. CDR3 residues: CASSPTGAAETQYF. Here the CDR3 DNA reads TGTGCCAGCAGCCCGACAGGGGCCGCAGAGACCCAGTACTTC. The whole variable domain, filled in from reference TRBV7-7 and TRBJ2-5, reads GAGVSQSPRYKVTKRGQDVTLRCDPISSHATLYWYQQALGQGPEFLTYFNYEAQPDKSGLPSDRFSAERPEGSISTLTIQRTEQRDSAMYRCASSPTGAAETQYFGPGTRLLVL.

The V gene is TRBV5-1, the J gene TRBJ2-1; D perhaps matches TRBD2 (6 bases). V was pared by 4 bases and J by 0 bases, with 14 bases between. The germline V gene encodes CDR1 SGHRS and CDR2 YFSETQ. This CDR3 contains 16 residues. CDR3 residues: CASSPTGSSSYNEQFF. The CDR3 coding sequence is TGCGCCAGCAGCCCGACCGGGAGTAGCTCCTACAATGAGCAGTTCTTC.

This clone was picked up one time. The CDR3 sequence is CASSFTGNYEQYF. The CDR3 DNA reads TGTGCCAGCAGTTTTACAGGGAACTACGAGCAGTACTTC. The chain is built from TRBV28 and TRBJ2-7; D perhaps matches TRBD1 (6 bases). V dropped 3 bases and J dropped 3 bases, with 9 bases sitting between them. The CDR3 is made up of 13 amino acids. Germline V gene data show CDR1 as MDHEN and CDR2 as SYDVKM.

The V gene is TRBV6-6, the J gene TRBJ2-2, with 9 bases fitting TRBD1. Germline V gives CDR1 MNHNY, CDR2 SVGAGI (reference sequence). Trimming cost V 6 bases and J 7 bases; bases outside gene matches: 9. The CDR3 has 15 residues. CDR3 nucleotide sequence: TGTGCCAGCAGGCTACAGGGGGCGAGGATCGGGGAGCTGTTTTTT. Translating it yields CASRLQGARIGELFF.

The V gene is TRBV6-1, the J gene TRBJ2-7; 9 nucleotides match TRBD1. CDR1 is MNHNS and CDR2 is SASEGT in the germline V gene. The ends lost 3 bases at V and 1 base at J; junction bases unmatched: 10. This CDR3 has 17 amino acids. CDR3 DNA: TGTGCCAGCAGTGATTCGTATTTCGGGACAGGGTCCTACGAGCAGTACTTC. It specifies CASSDSYFGTGSYEQYF.

The chain recombines TRBV4-2 with TRBJ2-3, with TRBD2 matching over 9 bases. The CDR3 extends over 18 amino acids. Germline trimming cut 1 base from V and 1 base from J; bases unmatched to any gene: 9. Germline CDR1 LGHNA, CDR2 YNFKEQ. The CDR3 region has the DNA TGTGCCAGCAGCCAAGGGCGAGGCGGGGGGGTGGGCACAGATACGCAGTATTTT. This sequence encodes CASSQGRGGGVGTDTQYF.

The V gene is TRBV27, the J gene TRBJ2-1; TRBD2 might be the D (6 bases). Germline assignment: CDR1 MNHEY and CDR2 SMNVEV (reference sequence). The CDR3 is made up of 15 amino acids. V was cut by 1 base and J by 2 bases, with 9 bases left in between. The DNA for the CDR3 is TGTGCCAGCAGTTTATGGGACTCCGCCTACAATGAGCAGTTCTTC. Protein sequence: CASSLWDSAYNEQFF.

The rearrangement links TRBV6-1 to TRBJ1-3; TRBD1 agrees at 8 bases. This CDR3 comprises 13 residues. Looked up from germline, CDR1 is MNHNS and CDR2 is SASEGT. J gave up 6 bases and V 6 bases, and 4 bases lay outside the gene matches. CDR3 coding DNA: TGTGCCAGCAGGGACAGGGTCGCAAACACCATATATTTT. Protein sequence: CASRDRVANTIYF.

The V call is TRBV27, the J call TRBJ1-6; D remains unclear. Per the germline V gene, CDR1 is MNHEY and CDR2 is SMNVEV (reference sequence). The CDR3 is 20 amino acids. The V end lost 1 base, the J end lost 0 bases, and 19 bases lay between the germline ends. CDR3 sequence: CASSLYPPLPLDSYNSPLHF. The CDR3 coding sequence is TGTGCCAGCAGTTTATATCCCCCTCTCCCGCTAGACTCCTATAATTCACCCCTCCACTTT.

Written as DNA, the CDR3 is TGTGCCAGCAGCTTAGGCGGACAGATAAAAGAGACCCAGTACTTC. Protein product: CASSLGGQIKETQYF. This chain connects TRBV7-9 to TRBJ2-5; tentatively, D is TRBD1 (6 bases). V lost 1 base, J lost 3 bases, and 12 bases lay in between. The V gene's germline CDR1 is SEHNR and CDR2 FQNEAQ (reference sequence). The CDR3 runs to 15 residues.

The sample holds a few counts of this clone. The CDR3 region is CASSPGSGKLMNTEAFF. In nucleotides, the CDR3 is TGCGCCAGCAGCCCCGGGTCAGGAAAACTGATGAACACTGAAGCTTTCTTT. The rearrangement uses TRBV5-1 and TRBJ1-1; no reliable D call. Germline CDR1 is SGHRS and CDR2 is YFSETQ. This CDR3 contains 17 residues. The germline V and J ends were trimmed by 4 bases and 0 bases, with 19 bases remaining between them.

This chain connects TRBV6-6 to TRBJ1-1, with unresolved D. The V gene lost 1 base and the J gene lost 4 bases, with 13 bases spanning the gap. Per the germline V gene, CDR1 is MNHNY and CDR2 is SVGAGI (reference sequence). This CDR3 contains 15 residues. The CDR3 DNA follows: TGTGCCAGCAGTTACTTCAAAGCGATGAGCACTGAAGCTTTCTTT. Translating it yields CASSYFKAMSTEAFF.

This sequence joins TRBV18 and TRBJ2-1; D may be TRBD2 (6 bases). Trimming pared 0 bases from V and 9 bases from J, leaving 18 bases between. CDR3 length: 16 amino acids. Germline V lookup: CDR1 KGHSH, CDR2 LQKENI. The chain's CDR3 is CASSPPSSGGRGEQFF. CDR3 nucleotide sequence: TGTGCCAGCTCACCACCGAGTAGCGGCGGTAGGGGTGAGCAGTTCTTC. Looking up the rest from reference TRBV18 and TRBJ2-1 gives the full variable domain: NAGVMQNPRHLVRRRGQEARLRCSPMKGHSHVYWYRQLPEEGLKFMVYLQKENIIDESGMPKERFSAEFPKEGPSILRIQQVVRGDSAAYFCASSPPSSGGRGEQFFGPGTRLTVL.

This chain uses TRBV7-9 with TRBJ2-2; 7 nucleotides agree with TRBD1. V shed 1 base and J 2 bases; nucleotides not matched to a gene: 1. The germline V gene encodes CDR1 SEHNR and CDR2 FQNEAQ (reference sequence). There are 15 residues in the CDR3. DNA of the CDR3: TGTGCCAGCAGCTTAGGAGGGGGCAACACCGGGGAGCTGTTTTTT. Amino acid sequence: CASSLGGGNTGELFF. Together with reference TRBV7-9 and TRBJ2-2, the CDR3 gives the full variable domain: DTGVSQNPRHKITKRGQNVTFRCDPISEHNRLYWYRQTLGQGPEFLTYFQNEAQLEKSRLLSDRFSAERPKGSFSTLEIQRTEQGDSAMYLCASSLGGGNTGELFFGEGSRLTVL.

This clone was detected a few times. V usage is TRBV9 and J usage is TRBJ1-1; 7 bases are shared with TRBD1. The germline CDR1 and CDR2 sequences are SGDLS and YYNGEE. After removal of 4 bases from V and 0 bases from J, the junction contained 12 bases not matched to a gene. The CDR3 loop spans 17 amino acids. The CDR3 loop is CASSPLGRDSLNTEAFF. For the CDR3, the DNA is TGTGCCAGCAGCCCCCTTGGCCGGGACAGCCTGAACACTGAAGCTTTCTTT. The full variable domain, its missing parts supplied by reference TRBV9 and TRBJ1-1, is DSGVTQTPKHLITATGQRVTLRCSPRSGDLSVYWYQQSLDQGLQFLIQYYNGEERAKGNILERFSAQQFPDLHSELNLSSLELGDSALYFCASSPLGRDSLNTEAFFGQGTRLTVV.

V and J are TRBV9 and TRBJ2-2; D gene ambiguous. The V end was cut by 3 bases, the J end by 0 bases, with 3 bases between. CDR3 length: 13 amino acids. CDR1 SGDLS and CDR2 YYNGEE come from the germline V gene. In nucleotides, the CDR3 is TGTGCCAGCAGCGGATCGAACACCGGGGAGCTGTTTTTT. Protein product: CASSGSNTGELFF.

The rearrangement links TRBV19 to TRBJ2-3; D gene ambiguous. Trimming removed 8 bases from V and 3 bases from J, with 9 bases in between. The length of the CDR3 is 12 residues. Germline loops: CDR1 LNHDA, CDR2 SQIVND (reference sequence). This CDR3 reads CASGARTDTQYF. For the CDR3, the DNA is TGTGCCAGTGGCGCAAGGACAGATACGCAGTATTTT. Using reference TRBV19 and TRBJ2-3 for the parts outside the CDR3, the full variable domain is DGGITQSPKYLFRKEGQNVTLSCEQNLNHDAMYWYRQDPGQGLRLIYYSQIVNDFQKGDIAEGYSVSREKKESFPLTVTSAQKNPTAFYLCASGARTDTQYFGPGTRLTVL.

The chain has TRBV18 and TRBJ1-1; maybe TRBD1 (5 bases). Trimming removed 2 bases at V and 3 bases at J, with 10 bases between. CDR1 KGHSH and CDR2 LQKENI come from the germline V gene. The CDR3 is 14 residues long. The DNA of the CDR3 is TGTGCCAGCTCACCAATGACAGTTCACACTGAAGCTTTCTTT. Its protein product is CASSPMTVHTEAFF.

In DNA form, the CDR3 reads TGTGCCAGCTCGACGGGACAGGTCAGTAATCAGCCCCAGCATTTT. Its protein product is CASSTGQVSNQPQHF. This chain joins TRBV18 and TRBJ1-5, with 8 bases that match TRBD1. CDR3 length: 15 amino acids. Trimming took 6 bases from V and 4 from J; bases not matched to a gene: 8. The germline V gene has CDR1 KGHSH and CDR2 LQKENI.

This sequence joins TRBV5-1 and TRBJ2-7, with 10 bases matching TRBD1. J lost 6 bases, V lost 4 bases, and 7 bases had no gene match. The CDR3 has 14 residues. The germline V gene has CDR1 SGHRS and CDR2 YFSETQ. The CDR3 DNA follows: TGCGCCAGCAGCCAAGACCGGGACAGGGGCGAGCAGTACTTC. Protein: CASSQDRDRGEQYF.

The J gene is TRBJ2-7, the V gene TRBV10-1, with D perhaps TRBD1 (6 bases). This CDR3 has 18 amino acids. Germline V lookup: CDR1 WNHNN, CDR2 SYGVQD (reference sequence). V was shortened by 2 bases and J by 0 bases, with 20 bases between the two germline ends. CDR3 amino acids: CASSEGPLDSSFSYEQYF. CDR3 sequence (DNA): TGCGCCAGCAGTGAGGGACCGCTGGACAGCTCGTTCTCCTACGAGCAGTACTTC.